The 9 T cell receptor beta chains below were found in one sample sequenced in a study of radiation and T cells in renal cell carcinoma. As for time point: baseline pretreatment blood. Treatment reported: 15 Gy SBRT to primary tumor, nephrectomy 4 weeks later. Clones were read by immunoSEQ multiplex PCR, and TCRdb kept only the in-frame ones, dropping some. This table has some 150,000 clones, roughly 90% appearing once. Specimen: blood, collected from a patient whose treatment included radiotherapy and nephrectomy. Receptors were obtained from a woman between 45 and 60 years old with renal cell carcinoma.

CDR3 coding DNA: TGTGCCGCCTCGGCCGGCCCACGGGCCAACGTCCTGACTTTC. The encoded protein is CAASAGPRANVLTF. The V and J genes are TRBV6-4 and TRBJ2-6, with D unresolved. V lost 11 bases, J lost 5 bases, and 16 bases lay in between. The length of the CDR3 is 14 residues. CDR1 and CDR2 (germline): MRHNA, SNTAGT.

The chain combines TRBV9 with TRBJ2-2; D not resolved. This CDR3 has 14 amino acids. The V and J ends lost 0 bases and 6 bases respectively, with 9 bases between them. Germline loops: CDR1 SGDLS, CDR2 YYNGEE. CDR3 sequence reads: CASSVEWSPGELFF. Here the CDR3 DNA reads TGTGCCAGCAGCGTAGAGTGGTCCCCCGGGGAGCTGTTTTTT.

The gene calls are TRBV19 and TRBJ2-1; TRBD2 matches at 11 bases. This CDR3 is built from 16 residues. CDR1 and CDR2 from the germline V gene are LNHDA and SQIVND (reference sequence). V lost 4 bases to trimming and J lost 6 bases; unmatched junction nucleotides: 8. The CDR3: CASSRVAGGRGNEQFF. In nucleotides, the CDR3 is TGTGCCAGTAGTAGGGTAGCGGGGGGGCGCGGCAATGAGCAGTTCTTC.

The chain employs TRBV5-1 and TRBJ2-5, with D possibly matching TRBD1 (5 bases). Trimming removed 0 bases at V and 1 base at J, with 10 bases between. The CDR3 consists of 15 residues. Germline V gives CDR1 SGHRS, CDR2 YFSETQ. The DNA of the CDR3 is TGCGCCAGCAGCTTGGCCTCAGGGATCCAAGAGACCCAGTACTTC. It translates to CASSLASGIQETQYF.

The chain employs TRBV7-9 and TRBJ1-1; D perhaps matches TRBD1 (5 bases). The germline V gene encodes CDR1 SEHNR and CDR2 FQNEAQ (reference sequence). The CDR3 has 14 residues. Trimming removed 5 bases from V and 1 base from J, with 11 bases in between. The CDR3 sequence is CASSRDGRNTEAFF. The CDR3 region has the DNA TGTGCCAGCAGCCGGGACGGGAGGAACACTGAAGCTTTCTTT.

The chain recombines TRBV2 with TRBJ2-7, with D tentatively TRBD1 (5 bases). Germline V gene lookup returns CDR1 SNHLY and CDR2 FYNNEI. The germline V and J ends were trimmed by 6 bases and 6 bases, with 9 bases remaining between them. The CDR3 totals 11 residues. CDR3 sequence: CASRAGSEQYF. The CDR3 region has the DNA TGTGCCAGCAGAGCAGGGTCCGAGCAGTACTTC.

V gene TRBV2 combines with J gene TRBJ2-5; 9 nucleotides agree with TRBD2. The CDR3 consists of 14 residues. Germline V gene lookup returns CDR1 SNHLY and CDR2 FYNNEI. The V and J ends lost 3 bases and 5 bases, in that order; junction bases with no gene match: 4. The CDR3 coding sequence is TGTGCCAGCAGTGACCTAGCGGGGTGGGAGACCCAGTACTTC. It is translated as CASSDLAGWETQYF.

This chain joins TRBV4-2 and TRBJ2-3; D perhaps matches TRBD2 (5 bases). The CDR3 loop spans 15 amino acids. From germline, CDR1 is LGHNA and CDR2 YNFKEQ. With 4 bases removed from V and 4 bases from J, the gap between germline ends came to 15 bases. CDR3 protein: CASSLNPGSPDTQYF. In DNA form, the CDR3 reads TGTGCCAGCAGCCTAAATCCGGGATCCCCAGATACGCAGTATTTT.

A few counts support this clone. This CDR3 reads CASSGRERGEQYF. DNA for the CDR3: TGTGCCAGCAGTGGGCGGGAACGGGGCGAGCAGTACTTC. This chain uses TRBV6-5 with TRBJ2-7, with D perhaps TRBD2 (6 bases). Germline CDR1 MNHEY, CDR2 SVGAGI. Between the trimmed V and J ends, which lost 5 bases and 6 bases, there was a span of 14 bases. The CDR3 is 13 residues long.